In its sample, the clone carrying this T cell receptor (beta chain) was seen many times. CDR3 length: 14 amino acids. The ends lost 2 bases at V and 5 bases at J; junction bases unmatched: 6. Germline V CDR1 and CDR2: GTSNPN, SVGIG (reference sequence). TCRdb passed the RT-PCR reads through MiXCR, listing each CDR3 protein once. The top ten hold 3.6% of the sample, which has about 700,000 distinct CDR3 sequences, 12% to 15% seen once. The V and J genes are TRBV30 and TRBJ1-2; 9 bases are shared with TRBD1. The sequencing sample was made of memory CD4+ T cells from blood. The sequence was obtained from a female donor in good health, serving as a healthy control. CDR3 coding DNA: TGTGCCTGGAGTCCGGGACAGGGTGATTATGGCTACACCTTC. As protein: CAWSPGQGDYGYTF.